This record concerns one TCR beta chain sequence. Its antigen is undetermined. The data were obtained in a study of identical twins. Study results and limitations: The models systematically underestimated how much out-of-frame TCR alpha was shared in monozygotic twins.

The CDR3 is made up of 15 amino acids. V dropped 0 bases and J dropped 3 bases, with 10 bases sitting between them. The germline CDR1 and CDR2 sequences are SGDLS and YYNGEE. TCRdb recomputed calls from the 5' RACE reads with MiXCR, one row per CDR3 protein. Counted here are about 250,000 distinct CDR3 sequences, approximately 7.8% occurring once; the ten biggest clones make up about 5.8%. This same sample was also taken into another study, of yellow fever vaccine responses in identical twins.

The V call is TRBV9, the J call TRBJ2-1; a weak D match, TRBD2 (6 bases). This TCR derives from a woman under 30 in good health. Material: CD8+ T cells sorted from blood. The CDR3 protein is CASSVGASVYNEQFF. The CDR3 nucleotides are TGTGCCAGCAGCGTAGGGGCTAGCGTCTACAATGAGCAGTTCTTC.